This T cell receptor beta chain was found in a study of cytomegalovirus exposure and HLA in healthy donors. A note on this clone: The antigen remains undetermined.

60 Vbeta and 13 Jbeta primers were used in PCR. Sequencing used immunoSEQ multiplex PCR; TCRdb keeps in-frame clones, though not all of them. Among roughly 100,000 clones listed, 75% to 90% were seen once. Study results and caveats: With later analysis, a missense DCLRE1C variant became linked to TCR beta V- and J-gene trimming. Reports indicate that TCR beta sequences accurately predicted the HLA-A and HLA-B alleles of most subjects. Within an earlier analysis, most TCR beta V segments proved productive either about 90% or about 30% of the time.

Trimming shortened V by 0 bases and J by 0 bases, and 4 bases separated the two germline ends. CDR3 size: 13 residues. CDR1 and CDR2 (germline): SGDLS, YYNGEE. This clonotype was obtained from a man in his thirties or forties in good health and CMV-seropositive. Sequencing used PBMCs. The chain uses TRBV9 and TRBJ2-7; no firm D call. The DNA of the CDR3 is TGTGCCAGCAGCGTAGGACTCTCCTACGAGCAGTACTTC. Its translation: CASSVGLSYEQYF.